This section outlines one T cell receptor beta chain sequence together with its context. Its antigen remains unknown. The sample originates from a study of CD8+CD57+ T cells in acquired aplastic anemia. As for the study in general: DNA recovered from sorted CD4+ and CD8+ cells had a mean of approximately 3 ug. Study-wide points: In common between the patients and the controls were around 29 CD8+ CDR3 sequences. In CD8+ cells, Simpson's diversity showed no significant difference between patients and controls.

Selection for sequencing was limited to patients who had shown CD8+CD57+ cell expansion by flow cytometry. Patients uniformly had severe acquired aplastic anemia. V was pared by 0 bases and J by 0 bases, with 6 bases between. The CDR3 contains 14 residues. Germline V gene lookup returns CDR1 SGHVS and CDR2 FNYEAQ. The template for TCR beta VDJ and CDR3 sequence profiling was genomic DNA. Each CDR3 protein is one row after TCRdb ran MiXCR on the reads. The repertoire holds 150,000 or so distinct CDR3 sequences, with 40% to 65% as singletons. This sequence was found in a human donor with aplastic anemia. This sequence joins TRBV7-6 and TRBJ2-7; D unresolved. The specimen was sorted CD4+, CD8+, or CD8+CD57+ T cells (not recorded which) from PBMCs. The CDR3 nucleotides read TGTGCCAGCAGCTTAGCTTCAGCCTCCTACGAGCAGTACTTC. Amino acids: CASSLASASYEQYF.